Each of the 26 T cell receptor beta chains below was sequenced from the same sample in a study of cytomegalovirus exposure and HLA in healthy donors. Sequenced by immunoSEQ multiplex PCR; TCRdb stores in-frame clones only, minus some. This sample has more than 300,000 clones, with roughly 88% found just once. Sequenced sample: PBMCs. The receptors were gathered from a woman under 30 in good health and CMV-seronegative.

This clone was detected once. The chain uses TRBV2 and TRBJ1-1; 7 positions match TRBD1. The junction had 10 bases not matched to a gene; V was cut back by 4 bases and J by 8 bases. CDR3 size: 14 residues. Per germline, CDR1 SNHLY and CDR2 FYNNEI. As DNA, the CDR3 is TGTGCCAGCAGTGTACAGGGGAGAACGGAGGAAGCTTTCTTT. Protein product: CASSVQGRTEEAFF.

The CDR3 reads CASSLQGAVHEQYF. CDR3 sequence (DNA): TGTGCCAGCAGCTTACAGGGGGCGGTTCACGAGCAGTACTTC. The chain has TRBV7-8 and TRBJ2-7; the match to TRBD1 covers 8 bases. After removal of 2 bases from V and 5 bases from J, the junction contained 5 bases not matched to a gene. The CDR3 has 14 amino acids. Germline loops: CDR1 SGHVS, CDR2 FQNEAQ.

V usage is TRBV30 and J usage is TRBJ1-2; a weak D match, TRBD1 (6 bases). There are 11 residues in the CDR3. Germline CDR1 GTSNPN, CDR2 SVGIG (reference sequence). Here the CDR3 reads CALRTAYGYTF. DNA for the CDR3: TGTGCGCTCCGGACAGCATATGGCTACACCTTC.

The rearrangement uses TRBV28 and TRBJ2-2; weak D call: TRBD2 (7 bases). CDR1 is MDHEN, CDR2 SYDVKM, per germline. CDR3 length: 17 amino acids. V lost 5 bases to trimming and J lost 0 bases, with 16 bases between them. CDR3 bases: TGTGCCAGCAGTCCGGAGGGAGGGGGTACGAACACCGGGGAGCTGTTTTTT. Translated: CASSPEGGGTNTGELFF.

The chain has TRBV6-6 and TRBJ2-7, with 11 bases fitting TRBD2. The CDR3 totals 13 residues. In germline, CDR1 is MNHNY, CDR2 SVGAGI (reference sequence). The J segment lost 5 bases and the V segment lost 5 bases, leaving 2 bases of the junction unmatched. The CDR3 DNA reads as TGTGCCAGCAGTGCGACTAGCGGGAACGAGCAGTACTTC. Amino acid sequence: CASSATSGNEQYF.

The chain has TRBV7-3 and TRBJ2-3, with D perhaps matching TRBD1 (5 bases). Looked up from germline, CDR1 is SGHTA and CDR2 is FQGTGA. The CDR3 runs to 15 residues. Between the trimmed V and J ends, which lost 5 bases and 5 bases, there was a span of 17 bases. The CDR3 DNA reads TGTGCCAGCAGCGTTGGACAATCGCGAGGAGATACGCAGTATTTT. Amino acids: CASSVGQSRGDTQYF.

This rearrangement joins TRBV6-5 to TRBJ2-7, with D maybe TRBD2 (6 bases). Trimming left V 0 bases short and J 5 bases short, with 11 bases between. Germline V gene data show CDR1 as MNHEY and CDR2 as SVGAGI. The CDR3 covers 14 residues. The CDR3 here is CASSYSEGIDEQYF. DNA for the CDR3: TGTGCCAGCAGTTACTCGGAGGGTATCGACGAGCAGTACTTC.

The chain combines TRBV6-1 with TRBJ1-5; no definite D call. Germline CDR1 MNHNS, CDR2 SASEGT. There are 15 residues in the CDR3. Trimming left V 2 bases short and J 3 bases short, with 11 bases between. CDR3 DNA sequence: TGTGCCAGCAGTGAAAGATACAGTGACAATCAGCCCCAGCATTTT. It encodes CASSERYSDNQPQHF.

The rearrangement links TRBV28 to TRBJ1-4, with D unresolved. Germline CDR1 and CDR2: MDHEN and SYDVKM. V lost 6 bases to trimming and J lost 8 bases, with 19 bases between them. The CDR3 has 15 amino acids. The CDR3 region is CASSPQSGIREKLFF. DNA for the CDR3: TGTGCCAGCAGCCCCCAAAGCGGCATCCGAGAAAAACTGTTTTTT.

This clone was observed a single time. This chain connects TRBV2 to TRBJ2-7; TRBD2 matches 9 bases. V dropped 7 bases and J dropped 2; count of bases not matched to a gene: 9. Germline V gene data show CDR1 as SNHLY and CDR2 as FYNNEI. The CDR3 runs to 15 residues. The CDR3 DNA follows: TGTGCCAGCAAACCGCTAGCGGGGTTTACCTACGAGCAGTACTTC. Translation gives CASKPLAGFTYEQYF.

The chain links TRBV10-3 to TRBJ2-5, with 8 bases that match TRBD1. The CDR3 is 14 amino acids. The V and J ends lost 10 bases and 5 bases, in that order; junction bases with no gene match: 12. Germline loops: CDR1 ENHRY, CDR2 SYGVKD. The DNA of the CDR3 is TGTGCCACGAGACCAGGGACAGGTTTCGAGACCCAGTACTTC. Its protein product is CATRPGTGFETQYF.

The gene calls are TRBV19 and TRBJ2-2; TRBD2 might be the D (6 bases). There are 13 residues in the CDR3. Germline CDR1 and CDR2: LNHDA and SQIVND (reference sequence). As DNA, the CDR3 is TGTGCAAGTCTGGGGGGAAACACCGGGGAGCTGTTTTTT. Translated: CASLGGNTGELFF.

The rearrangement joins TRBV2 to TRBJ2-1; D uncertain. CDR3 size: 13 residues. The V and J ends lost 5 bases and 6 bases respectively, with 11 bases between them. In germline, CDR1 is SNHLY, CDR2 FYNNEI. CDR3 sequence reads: CASSPPVLNEQFF. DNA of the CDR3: TGTGCCAGCAGTCCACCGGTTCTCAATGAGCAGTTCTTC. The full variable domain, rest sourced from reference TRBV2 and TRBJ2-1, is EPEVTQTPSHQVTQMGQEVILRCVPISNHLYFYWYRQILGQKVEFLVSFYNNEISEKSEIFDDQFSVERPDGSNFTLKIRSTKLEDSAMYFCASSPPVLNEQFFGPGTRLTVL.

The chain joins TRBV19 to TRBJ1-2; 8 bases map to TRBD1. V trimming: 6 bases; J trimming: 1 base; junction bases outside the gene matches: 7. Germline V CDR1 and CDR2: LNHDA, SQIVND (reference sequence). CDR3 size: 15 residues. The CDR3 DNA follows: TGTGCCAGTAGCCCGGGGACAGGCAATAACTATGGCTACACCTTC. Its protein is CASSPGTGNNYGYTF.

CDR3 in DNA: TGTGCCAGCAGTTTACAGACAGGGGGTGGGACAGATACGCAGTATTTT. Encoded protein: CASSLQTGGGTDTQYF. J is TRBJ2-3 and V is TRBV7-6, with 9 bases lining up with TRBD1. Per the germline V gene, CDR1 is SGHVS and CDR2 is FNYEAQ. Unmatched junction bases numbered 10, after V lost 6 bases and J lost 3 bases. The CDR3 consists of 16 residues.

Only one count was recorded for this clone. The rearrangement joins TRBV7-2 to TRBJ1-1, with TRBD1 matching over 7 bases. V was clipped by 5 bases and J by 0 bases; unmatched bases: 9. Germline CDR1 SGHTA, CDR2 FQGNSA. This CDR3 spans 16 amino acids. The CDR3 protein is CASSPPQGTMNTEAFF. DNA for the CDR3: TGTGCCAGCAGCCCGCCACAGGGGACCATGAACACTGAAGCTTTCTTT.

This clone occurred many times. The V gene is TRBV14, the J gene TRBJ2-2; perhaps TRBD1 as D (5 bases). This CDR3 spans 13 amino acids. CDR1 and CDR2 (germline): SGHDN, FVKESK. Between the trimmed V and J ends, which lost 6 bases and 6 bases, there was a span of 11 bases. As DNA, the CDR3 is TGTGCCAGCAGAGCCAGGGCGCCCGGGGAGCTGTTTTTT. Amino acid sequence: CASRARAPGELFF.

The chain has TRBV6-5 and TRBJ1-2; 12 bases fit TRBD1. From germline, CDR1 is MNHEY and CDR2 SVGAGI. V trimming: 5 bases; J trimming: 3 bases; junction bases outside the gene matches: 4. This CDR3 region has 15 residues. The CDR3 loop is CASSPGQGADYGYTF. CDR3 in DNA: TGTGCCAGCAGTCCGGGACAGGGGGCAGACTATGGCTACACCTTC.

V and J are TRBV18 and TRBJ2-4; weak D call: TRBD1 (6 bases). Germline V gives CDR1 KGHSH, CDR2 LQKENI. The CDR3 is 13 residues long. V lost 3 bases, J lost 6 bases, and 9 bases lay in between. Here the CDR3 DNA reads TGTGCCAGCTCACCCGGACAGCTAAACATTCAGTACTTC. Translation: CASSPGQLNIQYF.

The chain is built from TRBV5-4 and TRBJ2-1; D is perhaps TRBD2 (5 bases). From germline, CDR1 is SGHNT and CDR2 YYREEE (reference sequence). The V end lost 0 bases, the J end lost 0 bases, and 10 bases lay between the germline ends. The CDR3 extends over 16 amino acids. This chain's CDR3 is CASSLASPSSYNEQFF. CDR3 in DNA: TGTGCCAGCAGCTTGGCTAGCCCGTCCTCCTACAATGAGCAGTTCTTC.

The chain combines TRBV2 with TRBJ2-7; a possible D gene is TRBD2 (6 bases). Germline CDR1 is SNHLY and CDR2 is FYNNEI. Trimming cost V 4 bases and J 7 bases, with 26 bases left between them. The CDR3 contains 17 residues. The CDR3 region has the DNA TGTGCCAGCAGTGTTCGTCGAGCCGGGACTTCCCCGGGGGAGCAGTACTTC. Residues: CASSVRRAGTSPGEQYF. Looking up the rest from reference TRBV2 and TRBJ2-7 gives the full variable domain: EPEVTQTPSHQVTQMGQEVILRCVPISNHLYFYWYRQILGQKVEFLVSFYNNEISEKSEIFDDQFSVERPDGSNFTLKIRSTKLEDSAMYFCASSVRRAGTSPGEQYFGPGTRLTVT.

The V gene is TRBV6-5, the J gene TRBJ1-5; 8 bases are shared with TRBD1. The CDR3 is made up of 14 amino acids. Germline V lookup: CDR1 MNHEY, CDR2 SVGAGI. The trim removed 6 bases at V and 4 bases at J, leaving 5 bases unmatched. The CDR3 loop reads CASSEGQGNQPQHF. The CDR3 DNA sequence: TGTGCCAGCAGCGAAGGACAGGGTAATCAGCCCCAGCATTTT.

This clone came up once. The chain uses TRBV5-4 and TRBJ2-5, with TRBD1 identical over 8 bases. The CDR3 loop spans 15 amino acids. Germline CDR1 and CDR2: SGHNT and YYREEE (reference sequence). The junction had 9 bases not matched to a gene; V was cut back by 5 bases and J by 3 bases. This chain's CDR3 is CASSPRTGSKETQYF. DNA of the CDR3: TGTGCCAGCAGTCCCAGGACAGGGTCGAAAGAGACCCAGTACTTC.

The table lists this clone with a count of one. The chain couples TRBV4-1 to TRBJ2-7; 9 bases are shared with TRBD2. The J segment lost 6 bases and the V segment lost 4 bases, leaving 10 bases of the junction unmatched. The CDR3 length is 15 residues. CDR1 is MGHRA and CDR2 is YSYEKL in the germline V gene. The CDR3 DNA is TGCGCCAGCAGCCCCTTAGGCCTAGCGGGGTCCGAGCAGTACTTC. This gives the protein CASSPLGLAGSEQYF.

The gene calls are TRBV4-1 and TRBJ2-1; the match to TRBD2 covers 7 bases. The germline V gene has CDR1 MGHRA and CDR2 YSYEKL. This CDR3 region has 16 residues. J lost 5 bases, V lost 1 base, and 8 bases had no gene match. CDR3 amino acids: CASSQGPGTTNNEQFF. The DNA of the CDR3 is TGCGCCAGCAGCCAAGGGCCGGGGACTACCAACAATGAGCAGTTCTTC.

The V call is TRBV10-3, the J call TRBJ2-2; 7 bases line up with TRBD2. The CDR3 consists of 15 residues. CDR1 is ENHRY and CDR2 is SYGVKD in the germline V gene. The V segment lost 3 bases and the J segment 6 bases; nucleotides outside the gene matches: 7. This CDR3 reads CAISDTREWAGELFF. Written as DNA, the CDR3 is TGTGCCATCAGTGACACGCGGGAGTGGGCCGGGGAGCTGTTTTTT.